The 18 T cell receptor beta chains given below trace back to one sample, sequenced in a study of blood T cell repertoires in COVID-19. Assay used: immunoSEQ multiplex PCR; TCRdb lists only in-frame clones, some missing. The sample includes 300,000 to 350,000 clones, about nine tenths of them seen just once. Sequenced: peripheral blood. The source of these receptors is a man aged 18 to 30 with active or convalescent COVID-19.

The rearrangement joins TRBV28 to TRBJ1-1; D not certain. Trimming left V 3 bases short and J 9 bases short, with 11 bases between. This CDR3 spans 12 amino acids. The germline gives CDR1 MDHEN, CDR2 SYDVKM. As DNA, the CDR3 is TGTGCCAGCAGTTTGTATTCTCAGAAAGCTTTCTTT. As protein: CASSLYSQKAFF.

This clone was seen a few times. This chain links TRBV5-1 with TRBJ1-4; perhaps TRBD1 as D (5 bases). V was trimmed by 5 bases and J by 6 bases, leaving 14 bases between them. Germline V CDR1 and CDR2: SGHRS, YFSETQ. This CDR3 has 14 amino acids. CDR3 nucleotide sequence: TGCGCCAGCAGGAATACAGGTGGCGATGAAAAACTGTTTTTT. Translation gives CASRNTGGDEKLFF.

V usage is TRBV14 and J usage is TRBJ2-3, with D unresolved. The germline V gene encodes CDR1 SGHDN and CDR2 FVKESK. The CDR3 contains 13 residues. Trimming removed 4 bases from V and 1 base from J, with 6 bases in between. The CDR3 bases are TGTGCCAGCAGCCTCACAGGCACAGATACGCAGTATTTT. The encoded protein is CASSLTGTDTQYF.

This rearrangement joins TRBV10-3 to TRBJ1-2; 9 bases are a match to TRBD1. The V and J ends lost 6 bases and 6 bases, in that order; junction bases with no gene match: 8. The germline gives CDR1 ENHRY, CDR2 SYGVKD. The CDR3 is made up of 14 amino acids. The CDR3 bases are TGTGCCATCAGGGGAGAACAGGGGGCGCATGGCTACACCTTC. This codes for CAIRGEQGAHGYTF.

The chain employs TRBV7-9 and TRBJ2-3; D not resolved. The V gene lost 1 base and the J gene lost 1 base, with 3 bases spanning the gap. This CDR3 region has 13 residues. Germline V gene lookup returns CDR1 SEHNR and CDR2 FQNEAQ (reference sequence). CDR3 protein: CASSLGGTDTQYF. CDR3 nucleotide sequence: TGTGCCAGCAGCTTAGGAGGCACAGATACGCAGTATTTT.

The chain links TRBV9 to TRBJ2-7, with 9 positions matching TRBD1. CDR3 length: 15 amino acids. V dropped 0 bases and J dropped 3; count of bases not matched to a gene: 4. Germline values: CDR1 SGDLS, CDR2 YYNGEE. The CDR3 DNA sequence: TGTGCCAGCAGCGTAGGTCGGGACAGGGTCTACGAGCAGTACTTC. Its translation is CASSVGRDRVYEQYF.

This chain links TRBV7-8 with TRBJ2-7; 7 bases align to TRBD1. The germline V gene encodes CDR1 SGHVS and CDR2 FQNEAQ. After removal of 4 bases from V and 2 bases from J, the junction contained 5 bases not matched to a gene. CDR3 length equals 14 residues. CDR3 residues: CASSSDRSPYEQYF. The DNA of the CDR3 is TGTGCCAGCAGCTCGGACAGGTCCCCCTACGAGCAGTACTTC.

This chain links TRBV6-5 with TRBJ2-3; D is perhaps TRBD1 (5 bases). The germline gives CDR1 MNHEY, CDR2 SVGAGI. V lost 6 bases and J lost 2, with 15 bases in between. This CDR3 has 15 amino acids. In DNA, the CDR3 is TGTGCCAGCAGCCTCTCCAGGGCCTCCACAGATACGCAGTATTTT. It encodes CASSLSRASTDTQYF.

This chain uses TRBV9 with TRBJ2-2; tentatively, D is TRBD1 (5 bases). This CDR3 is 14 amino acids long. V was pared by 3 bases and J by 2 bases, with 8 bases between. Germline V gives CDR1 SGDLS, CDR2 YYNGEE. The DNA for the CDR3 is TGTGCCAGCAGCGCGACAGTCAACACCGGGGAGCTGTTTTTT. Its translation is CASSATVNTGELFF. The full variable domain, in which reference TRBV9 and TRBJ2-2 provide the parts outside the CDR3, is DSGVTQTPKHLITATGQRVTLRCSPRSGDLSVYWYQQSLDQGLQFLIQYYNGEERAKGNILERFSAQQFPDLHSELNLSSLELGDSALYFCASSATVNTGELFFGEGSRLTVL.

This chain joins TRBV4-1 and TRBJ1-3; D unclear. V dropped 3 bases and J dropped 4 bases, with 7 bases sitting between them. This CDR3 has 13 residues. In germline, CDR1 is MGHRA, CDR2 YSYEKL. DNA of the CDR3: TGCGCCAGCAGCCAGTCTCCGGGAAACACCATATATTTT. It specifies CASSQSPGNTIYF.

Only a few counts were recorded for this clone. The genes are TRBV9 and TRBJ1-6, with D tentatively TRBD1 (5 bases). V was cut by 3 bases and J by 7 bases, with 14 bases left in between. Germline V lookup: CDR1 SGDLS, CDR2 YYNGEE. This CDR3 region has 15 residues. The CDR3 reads CASSASGLSNSPLHF. CDR3 coding DNA: TGTGCCAGCAGCGCATCGGGACTTTCAAATTCACCCCTCCACTTT.

This chain joins TRBV10-2 and TRBJ1-1; D possibly corresponds to TRBD1 (5 bases). The CDR3 runs 13 residues. Germline CDR1 WSHSY, CDR2 SAAADI. V was pared by 8 bases and J by 0 bases, with 10 bases between. Written as DNA, the CDR3 is TGCGCCAGCGGGGGGGGGTTGAACACTGAAGCTTTCTTT. Translation: CASGGGLNTEAFF.

The rearrangement links TRBV13 to TRBJ2-7; 13 bases are shared with TRBD2. Germline V gene data show CDR1 as PRHDT and CDR2 as FYEKMQ (reference sequence). The CDR3 consists of 15 residues. V lost 5 bases, J lost 4 bases, and 5 bases stayed unmatched. The CDR3 nucleotides are TGTGCCAGCAGCACCGGACTAGCGGGGGTATACGAGCAGTACTTC. Its translation: CASSTGLAGVYEQYF.

This clone was seen more than once but under ten times. This chain joins TRBV21-1 and TRBJ1-5; TRBD1, as called in the table, went unchecked against the DNA. TRBV21-1 is shown as a pseudogene. The CDR3 length is 17 residues. The CDR3 reads CASSKTSHRGNDQPQHF. CDR3 bases: TGTGCCAGCAGCAAAACTTCCCACAGGGGGAATGATCAGCCCCAGCATTTT.

The gene calls are TRBV4-1 and TRBJ2-7; 10 bases line up with TRBD2. Germline CDR1 reads MGHRA; CDR2 reads YSYEKL. This CDR3 contains 16 residues. V was clipped by 3 bases and J by 0 bases; unmatched bases: 5. The CDR3 sequence: CASSHAGTSASYEQYF. The CDR3 region has the DNA TGCGCCAGCAGCCATGCCGGGACTAGCGCCTCCTACGAGCAGTACTTC.

J is TRBJ2-1 and V is TRBV10-2; the match to TRBD1 covers 7 bases. CDR1 WSHSY and CDR2 SAAADI come from the germline V gene. V lost 0 bases, J lost 7 bases, and 6 bases stayed unmatched. This CDR3 contains 15 residues. The CDR3 sequence is CASSESGRGKNEQFF. In DNA form, the CDR3 reads TGCGCCAGCAGTGAGTCGGGCAGGGGGAAGAATGAGCAGTTCTTC.

This clone was seen a handful of times. The CDR3, as DNA: TGTGCCAGCTCACCACCGAGTAACTATGGCTACACCTTC. Amino acid sequence: CASSPPSNYGYTF. The chain couples TRBV18 to TRBJ1-2; D gene unclear. Germline V lookup: CDR1 KGHSH, CDR2 LQKENI. Trimming pared 0 bases from V and 1 base from J, leaving 3 bases between. The CDR3 is 13 amino acids.

CDR3 DNA sequence: TGTGCCAGCAGCCAAGATGAGAGGGAGGGCACAGATACGCAGTATTTT. It translates to CASSQDEREGTDTQYF. The chain uses TRBV3-1 (or the pseudogene TRBV3-2) and TRBJ2-3, with a possible D match to TRBD2 (6 bases). The germline CDR1 and CDR2 sequences are LGHDT and YNNKEL (reference sequence). The CDR3 has 16 amino acids. V lost 0 bases to trimming and J lost 1 base, with 11 bases between them.